This is a list of T cell receptor beta chains from one sample in a study of T cells in Graves' hyperthyroidism and ophthalmopathy. Using its own MiXCR run on the multiplex PCR reads, TCRdb lists one record per CDR3 protein. The sample consists of roughly 700,000 distinct CDR3 sequences, 14% of them appearing once. The source material was blood. The receptor source for this set is a woman younger than 30 with Graves' hyperthyroidism. CDR3s leave out the opening cysteine and the closing phenylalanine or tryptophan. Fields, in order: clone size, J gene, V gene, CDR3 protein. Expanded clones are given a class, and other clones once, few, many or no size at all.

clone_size: NA; j_call: TRBJ1-1; v_call: TRBV19; cdr3_aa: ASSSHRGGSTEAF
clone_size: few; j_call: TRBJ2-5; v_call: TRBV5-1; cdr3_aa: ASSLVRKDRGLVETQY
clone_size: once; j_call: TRBJ1-2; v_call: TRBV6-2/TRBV6-3; cdr3_aa: ASSYRDRVSSDYGYT
clone_size: NA; j_call: TRBJ2-7; v_call: TRBV6-1; cdr3_aa: ASSEIGRSSYEQY
clone_size: NA; j_call: TRBJ2-3; v_call: TRBV19; cdr3_aa: ASSRREGSTDTQY
clone_size: many; j_call: TRBJ2-1; v_call: TRBV28; cdr3_aa: ASREEYNEQF
clone_size: few; j_call: TRBJ2-5; v_call: TRBV12-3/TRBV12-4; cdr3_aa: ASSLAQGVGETQY
clone_size: many; j_call: TRBJ2-1; v_call: TRBV30; cdr3_aa: AWSRESNNEQF
clone_size: many; j_call: TRBJ1-2; v_call: TRBV3-1; cdr3_aa: ASSQDRLKYT
clone_size: NA; j_call: TRBJ2-1; v_call: TRBV7-9; cdr3_aa: ASSLDPHRANEQF
clone_size: NA; j_call: TRBJ2-1; v_call: TRBV19; cdr3_aa: ASSIDGGINEQF
clone_size: NA; j_call: TRBJ2-1; v_call: TRBV11-2; cdr3_aa: ASSLIFGQGEYNEQF
clone_size: many; j_call: TRBJ2-7; v_call: TRBV28; cdr3_aa: ASSPQGSGGYEQY
clone_size: NA; j_call: TRBJ2-7; v_call: TRBV9; cdr3_aa: ASSPSVASYEQY
clone_size: many; j_call: TRBJ2-5; v_call: TRBV2; cdr3_aa: ASSGLAGVGETQY
clone_size: few; j_call: TRBJ2-2; v_call: TRBV18; cdr3_aa: ASSSQGAGELF
clone_size: NA; j_call: TRBJ2-7; v_call: TRBV19; cdr3_aa: ASSARLRETGSHEQY
clone_size: many; j_call: TRBJ2-7; v_call: TRBV20-1; cdr3_aa: SAGRVVQQY
clone_size: few; j_call: TRBJ2-1; v_call: TRBV6-2/TRBV6-3; cdr3_aa: AARDSLYNEQF
clone_size: few; j_call: TRBJ2-1; v_call: TRBV10-1; cdr3_aa: ASSPTGTMSDEQF
clone_size: many; j_call: TRBJ2-3; v_call: TRBV6-2/TRBV6-3; cdr3_aa: ASNQLAADTQY
clone_size: NA; j_call: TRBJ2-5; v_call: TRBV7-9; cdr3_aa: ASSAFPSEGETQY
clone_size: many; j_call: TRBJ2-1; v_call: TRBV7-2; cdr3_aa: ASSSRLGYNEQF
clone_size: few; j_call: TRBJ2-2; v_call: TRBV2; cdr3_aa: ASRGPIQNTGELF
clone_size: many; j_call: TRBJ2-2; v_call: TRBV12-3/TRBV12-4; cdr3_aa: ASSMGLTNTGELF
clone_size: many; j_call: TRBJ2-2; v_call: TRBV11-3; cdr3_aa: ASSLEELAGVTGELF
clone_size: NA; j_call: TRBJ2-3; v_call: TRBV6-2/TRBV6-3; cdr3_aa: ASSYGREFTDTQY
clone_size: many; j_call: TRBJ2-2; v_call: TRBV7-9; cdr3_aa: ASSGTSGRAGELF
clone_size: NA; j_call: TRBJ2-7; v_call: TRBV3-1; cdr3_aa: ASSARPSGSYEQY
clone_size: NA; j_call: TRBJ2-7; v_call: TRBV30; cdr3_aa: AWNRVGGPYEQY
clone_size: few; j_call: TRBJ2-1; v_call: TRBV9; cdr3_aa: ASSVVAGGSNEQF